The T cell receptor beta chain described here comes from a study of cytomegalovirus exposure and HLA in healthy donors. V was clipped by 7 bases and J by 3 bases; unmatched bases: 9. Germline loops: CDR1 SQVTM, CDR2 ANQGSEA. CDR3 length: 14 amino acids. Use of 60 Vbeta and 13 Jbeta primers characterized the PCR. Clones were sequenced by immunoSEQ multiplex PCR, and TCRdb holds only the in-frame ones, with some missing. The sample has around 150,000 clones; around 80% are singletons. This TCR derives from a man in his forties in good health and CMV-seronegative. The chain joins TRBV29-1 to TRBJ2-7; TRBD2 aligns across 10 bases. Sequencing input: PBMCs. CDR3 sequence: CSAESGGDGYEQYF. DNA for the CDR3: TGCAGCGCCGAAAGCGGGGGGGACGGCTACGAGCAGTACTTC.